This section outlines one T cell receptor beta chain sequence together with its context. The antigen remains unidentified. This record comes from a study of shared clonotypes between healthy human individuals. Study as a whole: Three plates were used per donor for CD4 naive, three for CD4 memory, two for CD8 naive and one for CD8 memory.

Study-wide findings and caveats: Sampling involved blood alone; tissue repertoires likely differ.

In the CD4+ fraction, cells were divided into CD45RA+ naive and CD45RA-negative memory subsets. Some 32,000 T cell genomes, or 200 ng DNA, went into the sorted-subset replicate PCRs. The assay was immunoSEQ multiplex PCR, and TCRdb's table has in-frame clones only and misses some. This sample has over a million clones; approximately 72% occur once, and the top ten carry approximately 1.5%. Source material: memory CD4+ T cells sorted from blood. Subset given: CD45RA-negative fraction. The sequence derives from a man between 18 and 35 years old in good health.

CDR3 coding DNA: TGTGCCAGCAGCCCGGCAGGCACAGGGGCGAATGAGCAGTTCTTC. The encoded protein is CASSPAGTGANEQFF. The V and J genes are TRBV27 and TRBJ2-1, with 7 nucleotides matching TRBD1. Germline V gives CDR1 MNHEY, CDR2 SMNVEV (reference sequence). Unmatched junction bases numbered 12, after V lost 6 bases and J lost 7 bases. CDR3 length: 15 amino acids.